The clone carrying this T cell receptor (beta chain) turned up a few times. The target antigen is unknown. Individual cDNA molecules received unique molecular identifiers during library preparation. Each CDR3 protein gets one entry after TCRdb re-called the 5' RACE reads with MiXCR. The sample yields some 57,000 distinct CDR3 sequences, roughly 5.5% seen once. The record originates from a study of early T cells in non-severe SARS-CoV-2 infection. In the study overall: Chains from this unsorted whole-blood bulk RNA could not be paired.

General study points: Anti-spike CD8 specificities were favored by VDJdb matching, whose results missed private and CD4 specificities.

The sample consisted of whole blood. The sequence was obtained from an adult who was a healthcare worker with PCR-confirmed SARS-CoV-2 infection or an uninfected control (not recorded which).

Here the CDR3 DNA reads TGTGCCAGCAGCCGGAATAGCGGGGGCTACGAGCAGTACTTC. As protein: CASSRNSGGYEQYF. The chain uses TRBV3-1 and TRBJ2-7, with TRBD2 identical over 9 bases. This CDR3 is 14 amino acids long. The germline V gene has CDR1 LGHDT and CDR2 YNNKEL (reference sequence). The ends lost 4 bases at V and 3 bases at J; junction bases unmatched: 4.